The 5 T cell receptor beta chains below were found in one sample sequenced in a study of OX40 agonist ivuxolimab in advanced cancers. Generated by immunoSEQ multiplex PCR, the TCRdb table keeps only in-frame clones and is missing some. There are around 32,000 clones in the sample; approximately 90% occur only once, and about 28% lies in the top ten. The specimen was CD4+ or CD8+ T cells sorted from blood, collected in a trial of the OX40 agonist ivuxolimab. The receptors were gathered from an adult with an advanced solid tumor such as melanoma, head and neck, liver or kidney cancer.

This chain links TRBV7-9 with TRBJ1-1, with D possibly matching TRBD1 (6 bases). The CDR3 sequence is 14 residues long. CDR1 SEHNR and CDR2 FQNEAQ come from the germline V gene (reference sequence). V lost 11 bases and J lost 5, with 21 bases in between. The CDR3 here is CAGRSRGDMTEAFF. The DNA for the CDR3 is TGTGCCGGCCGATCCAGGGGTGATATGACTGAAGCTTTCTTT.

The rearrangement uses TRBV9 and TRBJ1-2, with D hard to call. Germline values: CDR1 SGDLS, CDR2 YYNGEE. This CDR3 is 13 amino acids long. V was shortened by 7 bases and J by 0 bases, with 10 bases between the two germline ends. The CDR3 nucleotides read TGTGCCAGCCGGTCGGCAGCTAACTATGGCTACACCTTC. Translation: CASRSAANYGYTF.

The rearrangement joins TRBV28 to TRBJ2-7; a possible D gene is TRBD2 (5 bases). The CDR3 has 15 amino acids. Germline assignment: CDR1 MDHEN and CDR2 SYDVKM. Trimming removed 6 bases from V and 2 bases from J, with 17 bases in between. CDR3 region: CASSLGSRFAYEQYF. In DNA, the CDR3 is TGTGCCAGCAGCTTGGGGAGCAGGTTCGCCTACGAGCAGTACTTC. Variable domain in full (rest from reference TRBV28 and TRBJ2-7): DVKVTQSSRYLVKRTGEKVFLECVQDMDHENMFWYRQDPGLGLRLIYFSYDVKMKEKGDIPEGYSVSREKKERFSLILESASTNQTSMYLCASSLGSRFAYEQYFGPGTRLTVT.

V gene TRBV29-1 combines with J gene TRBJ2-1, with D unclear. Germline CDR1 is SQVTM and CDR2 is ANQGSEA. The CDR3 is 13 residues long. With 6 bases removed from V and 0 bases from J, the gap between germline ends came to 9 bases. The CDR3: CSVPAVSYNEQFF. The CDR3 bases are TGCAGCGTGCCGGCAGTCTCCTACAATGAGCAGTTCTTC.

V and J are TRBV27 and TRBJ2-1, with D unclear. The CDR3 is 13 amino acids. CDR1 is MNHEY, CDR2 SMNVEV, per germline (reference sequence). Between the trimmed V and J ends, which lost 6 bases and 6 bases, there was a span of 12 bases. This CDR3 is CASSLGVSNEQFF. DNA of the CDR3: TGTGCCAGCAGCCTGGGCGTTAGCAATGAGCAGTTCTTC.